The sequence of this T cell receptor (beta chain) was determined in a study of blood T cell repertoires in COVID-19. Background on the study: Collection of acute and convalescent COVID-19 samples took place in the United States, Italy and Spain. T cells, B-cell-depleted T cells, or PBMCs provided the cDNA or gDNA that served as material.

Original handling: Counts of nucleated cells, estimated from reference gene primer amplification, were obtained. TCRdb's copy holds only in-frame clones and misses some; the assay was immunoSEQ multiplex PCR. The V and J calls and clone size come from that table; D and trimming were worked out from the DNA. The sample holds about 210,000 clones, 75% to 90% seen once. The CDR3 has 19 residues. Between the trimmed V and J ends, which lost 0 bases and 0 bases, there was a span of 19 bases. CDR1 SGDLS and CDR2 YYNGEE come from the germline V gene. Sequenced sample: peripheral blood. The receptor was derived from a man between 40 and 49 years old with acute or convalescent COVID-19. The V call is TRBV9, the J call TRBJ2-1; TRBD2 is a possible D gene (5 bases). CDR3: CASSVETGIGMSSYNEQFF. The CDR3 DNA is TGTGCCAGCAGCGTAGAGACGGGGATAGGGATGAGCTCCTACAATGAGCAGTTCTTC.